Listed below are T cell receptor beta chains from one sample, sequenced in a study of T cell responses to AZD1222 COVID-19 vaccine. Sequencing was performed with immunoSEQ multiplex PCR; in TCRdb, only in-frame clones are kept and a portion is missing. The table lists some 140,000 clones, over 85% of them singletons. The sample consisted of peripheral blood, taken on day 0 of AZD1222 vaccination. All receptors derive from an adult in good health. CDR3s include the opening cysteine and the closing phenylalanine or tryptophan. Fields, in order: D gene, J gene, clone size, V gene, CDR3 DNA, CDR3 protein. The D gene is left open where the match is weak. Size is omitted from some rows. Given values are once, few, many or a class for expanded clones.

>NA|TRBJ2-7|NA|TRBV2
TGTGCCAGCAGTGAAGATTGGAGGGGCTTCGCCGGGACCCCAGCCTACGAGCAGTACTTC
CASSEDWRGFAGTPAYEQYF
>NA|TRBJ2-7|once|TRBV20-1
TGCAGTGCTAGCCAGCAGGGTCAGCAGTACTTC
CSASQQGQQYF
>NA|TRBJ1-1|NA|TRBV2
TGTGCCAGCAGCGCTGACATGCTGAACACTGAAGCTTTCTTT
CASSADMLNTEAFF
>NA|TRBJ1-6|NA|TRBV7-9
TGTGCCAGCAGCTTAGGACCGGGCCTCCACTTT
CASSLGPGLHF
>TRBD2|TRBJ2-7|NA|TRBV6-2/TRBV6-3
TGTGCCAGCAGTTACCGACTAGCGGATAACTCCTACGAGCAGTACTTC
CASSYRLADNSYEQYF
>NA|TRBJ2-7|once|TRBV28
TGTGCCAGCAGCCGCACCTACGAGCAGTACTTC
CASSRTYEQYF
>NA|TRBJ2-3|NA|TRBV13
TGTGCCAGCAACGTACCCCCAGGTACGCAGTATTTT
CASNVPPGTQYF
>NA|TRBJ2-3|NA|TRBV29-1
TGCAGCGTTGAAGGAGTAACAGATACGCAGTATTTT
CSVEGVTDTQYF
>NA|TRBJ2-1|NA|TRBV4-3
TGCGCCAGCAGTGCCAGGATTCTAAGCTCCTACAATGAGCAGTTCTTC
CASSARILSSYNEQFF
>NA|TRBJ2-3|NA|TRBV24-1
TGTGCCACCAGTGCCGCGAGTTCAGATACGCAGTATTTT
CATSAASSDTQYF
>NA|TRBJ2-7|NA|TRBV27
TGTGCCAGCAGTTTTCCCGGATCCTACGAGCAGTACTTC
CASSFPGSYEQYF
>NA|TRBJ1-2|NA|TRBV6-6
TGTGCCAGCAGCCCCCGACTGGCTAACTATGGCTACACCTTC
CASSPRLANYGYTF
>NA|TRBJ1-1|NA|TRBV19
TGTGCCAGTAGTATCCTCGGGATTGACACTGAAGCTTTCTTT
CASSILGIDTEAFF
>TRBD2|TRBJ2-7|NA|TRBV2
TGTGCCAGCAGTGCCGGGACTAGCTACGAGCAGTACTTC
CASSAGTSYEQYF
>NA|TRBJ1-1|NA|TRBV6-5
TGTGCCAGCACTCCAAGGGGGATTTGGAACACTGAAGCTTTCTTT
CASTPRGIWNTEAFF
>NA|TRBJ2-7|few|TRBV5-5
TGTGCCAGCAGCCCTCCCGGGAGTAGTTACTACGAGCAGTACTTC
CASSPPGSSYYEQYF
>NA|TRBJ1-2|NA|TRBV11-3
TGTGCCAGCAGCTTAGGTATGAATGGCTACACCTTC
CASSLGMNGYTF
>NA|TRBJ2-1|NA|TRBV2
TGTGCCAGCAGGCAGGAGATGAATGAGCAGTTCTTC
CASRQEMNEQFF
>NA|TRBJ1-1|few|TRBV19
TGTGCCAGTAACCTATATATACAGAACACTGAAGCTTTCTTT
CASNLYIQNTEAFF
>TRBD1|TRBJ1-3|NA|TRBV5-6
TGTGCCAGCAGCACCCCTCGGGGACAGGGGGTCGAAAACACCATATATTTT
CASSTPRGQGVENTIYF
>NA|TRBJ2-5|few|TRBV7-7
TGTGCTAGCAGCTTATCGGGGATCCGGACTGAGACCCAGTACTTC
CASSLSGIRTETQYF
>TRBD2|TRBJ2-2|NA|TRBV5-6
TGTGCCAGCAGATATAGCGGGAGGGTTAACACCGGGGAGCTGTTTTTT
CASRYSGRVNTGELFF
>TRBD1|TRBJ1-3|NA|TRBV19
TGTGCCAGTAACGTTCAGACAGGGAGTGGAAACACCATATATTTT
CASNVQTGSGNTIYF
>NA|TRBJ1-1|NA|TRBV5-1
TGCGCCAGCAGCTTGGCGGGGGGTAGCACTGAAGCTTTCTTT
CASSLAGGSTEAFF
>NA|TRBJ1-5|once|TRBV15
TGTGCCACCAGCAGAGTTGGCCAGCCCCAGCATTTT
CATSRVGQPQHF
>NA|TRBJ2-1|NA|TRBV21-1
TGTGCCAGCAGGCGCCCACTAGCGGCCAGGGTATTATCCTACAATGAGCAGTTCTTC
CASRRPLAARVLSYNEQFF
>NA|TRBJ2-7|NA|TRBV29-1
TGCAGCGTGACAAGTAGCTCCTACGAGCAGTACTTC
CSVTSSSYEQYF
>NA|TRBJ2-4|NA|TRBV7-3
TGTGCCAGCCATCCCGCGGTTTCCAAAAACATTCAGTACTTC
CASHPAVSKNIQYF
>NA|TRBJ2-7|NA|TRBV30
TGTGCCTGGAGAGCTGGCAGGGGTCGTGCGGAGCAGTACTTC
CAWRAGRGRAEQYF
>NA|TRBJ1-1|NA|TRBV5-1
TGCGCCAGCAGCTCCACAGGGCGGGTCACTGAAGCTTTCTTT
CASSSTGRVTEAFF
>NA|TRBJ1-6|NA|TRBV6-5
TGTGCCAGCAGGACAGAGGGATCACCCCTCCACTTT
CASRTEGSPLHF